This T cell receptor beta chain was documented in a study of cytomegalovirus exposure and HLA in healthy donors. About the study: Earlier, some 200 million T cells were analyzed, and 95 million to 140 million unique TCR beta sequences were found among them.

This clone was observed at least ten times. Trimming removed 8 bases from V and 14 bases from J; junction bases left unmatched: 15. The CDR3 has 13 amino acids. Germline CDR1 MNHNS, CDR2 SASEGT. The PCR employed 60 Vbeta primers together with 13 Jbeta primers. Repertoires were generated with immunoSEQ multiplex PCR, while TCRdb's copy carries only in-frame clones and drops some. The table includes more than 100,000 clones, 8.9% detected once. The sequence was collected from a woman aged 40 to 49 in good health and CMV-seropositive. Source material: PBMCs. This chain links TRBV6-1 with TRBJ1-2; 9 bases fit TRBD1. CDR3 loop: CASLGTGSRVTTF. CDR3 sequence (DNA): TGTGCCAGCTTGGGGACAGGGAGTAGAGTGACAACCTTC.